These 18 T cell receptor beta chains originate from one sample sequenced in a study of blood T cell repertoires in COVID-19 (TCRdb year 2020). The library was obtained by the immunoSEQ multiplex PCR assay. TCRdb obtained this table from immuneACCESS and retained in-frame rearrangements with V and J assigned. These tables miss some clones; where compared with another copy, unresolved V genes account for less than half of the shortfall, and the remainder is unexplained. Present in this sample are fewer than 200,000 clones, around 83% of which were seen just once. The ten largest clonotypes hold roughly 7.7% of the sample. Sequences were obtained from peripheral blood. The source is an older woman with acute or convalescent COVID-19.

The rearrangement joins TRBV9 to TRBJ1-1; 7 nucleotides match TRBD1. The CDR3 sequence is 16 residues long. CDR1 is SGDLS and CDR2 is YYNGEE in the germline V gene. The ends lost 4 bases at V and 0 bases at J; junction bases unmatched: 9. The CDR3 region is CASSPRTGIMNTEAFF. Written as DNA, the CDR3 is TGTGCCAGCAGCCCTCGGACAGGAATTATGAACACTGAAGCTTTCTTT. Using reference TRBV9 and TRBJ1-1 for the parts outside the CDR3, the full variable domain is DSGVTQTPKHLITATGQRVTLRCSPRSGDLSVYWYQQSLDQGLQFLIQYYNGEERAKGNILERFSAQQFPDLHSELNLSSLELGDSALYFCASSPRTGIMNTEAFFGQGTRLTVV.

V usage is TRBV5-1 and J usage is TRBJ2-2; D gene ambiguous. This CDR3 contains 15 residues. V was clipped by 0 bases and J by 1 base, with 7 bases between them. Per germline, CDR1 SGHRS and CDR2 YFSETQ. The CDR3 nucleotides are TGCGCCAGCAGCTTGGTACAGCAGAACACCGGGGAGCTGTTTTTT. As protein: CASSLVQQNTGELFF.

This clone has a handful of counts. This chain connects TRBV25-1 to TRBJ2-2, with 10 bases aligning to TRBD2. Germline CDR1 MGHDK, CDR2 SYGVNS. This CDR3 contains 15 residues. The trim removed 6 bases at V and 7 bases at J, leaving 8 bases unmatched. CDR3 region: CASRQAGGPGGELFF. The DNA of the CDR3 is TGTGCCAGCAGACAAGCGGGAGGGCCCGGCGGGGAGCTGTTTTTT.

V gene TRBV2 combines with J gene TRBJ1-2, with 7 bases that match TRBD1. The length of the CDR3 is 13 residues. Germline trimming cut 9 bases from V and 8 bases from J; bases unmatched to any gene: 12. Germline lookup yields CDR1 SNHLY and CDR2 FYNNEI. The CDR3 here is CARHYGTADGYTF. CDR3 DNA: TGTGCCAGACATTACGGGACAGCCGACGGCTACACCTTC.

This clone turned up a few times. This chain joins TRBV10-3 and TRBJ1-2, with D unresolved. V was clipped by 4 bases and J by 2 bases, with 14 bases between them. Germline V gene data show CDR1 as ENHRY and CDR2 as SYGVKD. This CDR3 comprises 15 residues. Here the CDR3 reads CAISGQASQNYGYTF. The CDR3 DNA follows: TGTGCCATCAGTGGTCAGGCGTCTCAAAACTATGGCTACACCTTC.

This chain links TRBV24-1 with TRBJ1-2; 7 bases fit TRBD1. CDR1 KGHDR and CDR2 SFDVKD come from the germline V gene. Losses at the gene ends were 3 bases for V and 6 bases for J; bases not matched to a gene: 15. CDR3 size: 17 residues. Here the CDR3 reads CATSDTGTRQGANGYTF. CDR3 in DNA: TGTGCCACCAGTGATACAGGTACGCGACAGGGTGCGAATGGCTACACCTTC.

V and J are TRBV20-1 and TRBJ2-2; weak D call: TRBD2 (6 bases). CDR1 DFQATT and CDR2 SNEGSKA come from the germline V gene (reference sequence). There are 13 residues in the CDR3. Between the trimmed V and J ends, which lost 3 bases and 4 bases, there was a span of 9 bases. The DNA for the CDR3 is TGCAGTGCTAGTGTTAGCGGCACCGGGGAGCTGTTTTTT. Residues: CSASVSGTGELFF.

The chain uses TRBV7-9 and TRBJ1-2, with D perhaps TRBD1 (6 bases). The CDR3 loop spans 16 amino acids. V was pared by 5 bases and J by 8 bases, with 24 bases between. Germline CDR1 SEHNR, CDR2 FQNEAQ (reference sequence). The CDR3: CASSLTGSGDYRGYTF. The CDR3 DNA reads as TGTGCCAGCAGCCTCACAGGGTCAGGGGATTATAGGGGCTACACCTTC.

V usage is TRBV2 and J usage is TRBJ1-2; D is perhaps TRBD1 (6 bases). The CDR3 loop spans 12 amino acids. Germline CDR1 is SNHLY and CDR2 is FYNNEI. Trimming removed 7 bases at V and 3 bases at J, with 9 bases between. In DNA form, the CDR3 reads TGTGCCAGCACCCGGACAGACTATGGCTACACCTTC. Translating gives CASTRTDYGYTF.

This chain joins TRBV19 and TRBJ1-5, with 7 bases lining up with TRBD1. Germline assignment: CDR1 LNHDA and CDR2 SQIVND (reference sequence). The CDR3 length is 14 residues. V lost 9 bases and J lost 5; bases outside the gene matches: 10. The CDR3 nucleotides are TGTGCCAGCGCCACGGGACAGAGGTATCAGCCCCAGCATTTT. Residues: CASATGQRYQPQHF.

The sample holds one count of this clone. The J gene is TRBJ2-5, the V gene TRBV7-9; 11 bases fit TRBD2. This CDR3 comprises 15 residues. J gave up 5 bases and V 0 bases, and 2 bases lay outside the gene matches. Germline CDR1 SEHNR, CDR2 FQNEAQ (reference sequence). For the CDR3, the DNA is TGTGCCAGCAGCTTAGCACTAGCGGGAGAGGAGACCCAGTACTTC. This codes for CASSLALAGEETQYF.

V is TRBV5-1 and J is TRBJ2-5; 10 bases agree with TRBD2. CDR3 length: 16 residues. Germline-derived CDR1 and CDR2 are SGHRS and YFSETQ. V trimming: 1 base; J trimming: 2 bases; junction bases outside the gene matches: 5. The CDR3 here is CASSLNLAGVQETQYF. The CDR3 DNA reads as TGCGCCAGCAGCTTGAACCTAGCGGGAGTACAAGAGACCCAGTACTTC.

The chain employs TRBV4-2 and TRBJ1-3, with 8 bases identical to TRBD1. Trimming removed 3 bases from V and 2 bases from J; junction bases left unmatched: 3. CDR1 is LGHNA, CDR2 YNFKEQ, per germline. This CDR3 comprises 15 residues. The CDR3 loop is CASSQETGAGNTIYF. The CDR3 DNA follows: TGTGCCAGCAGCCAGGAGACAGGGGCTGGAAACACCATATATTTT.

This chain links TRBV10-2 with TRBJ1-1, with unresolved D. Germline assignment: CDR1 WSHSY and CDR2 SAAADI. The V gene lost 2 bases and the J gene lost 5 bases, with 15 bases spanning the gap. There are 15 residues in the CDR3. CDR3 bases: TGCGCCAGCAGTGAGCCCCCCGGCCCGAGGACTGAAGCTTTCTTT. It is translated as CASSEPPGPRTEAFF.

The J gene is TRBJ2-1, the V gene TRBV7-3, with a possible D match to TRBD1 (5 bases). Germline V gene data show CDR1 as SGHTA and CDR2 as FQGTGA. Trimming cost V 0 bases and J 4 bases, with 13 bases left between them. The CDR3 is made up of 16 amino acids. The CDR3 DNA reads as TGTGCCAGCAGCTTAACATGGACAAGGGGTTACAATGAGCAGTTCTTC. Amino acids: CASSLTWTRGYNEQFF.

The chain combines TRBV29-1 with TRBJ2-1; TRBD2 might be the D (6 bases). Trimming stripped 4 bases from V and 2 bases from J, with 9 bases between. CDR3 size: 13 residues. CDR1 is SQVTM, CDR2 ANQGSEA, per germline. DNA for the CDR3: TGCAGCGTTGTTGCGGGACCCTACAATGAGCAGTTCTTC. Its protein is CSVVAGPYNEQFF.

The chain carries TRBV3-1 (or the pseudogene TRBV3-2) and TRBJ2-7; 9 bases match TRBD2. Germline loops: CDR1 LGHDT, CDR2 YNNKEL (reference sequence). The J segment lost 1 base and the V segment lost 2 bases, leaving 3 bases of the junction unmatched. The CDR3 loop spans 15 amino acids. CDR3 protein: CASSQTSGFSYEQYF. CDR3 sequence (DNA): TGTGCCAGCAGCCAAACTAGCGGGTTTTCCTACGAGCAGTACTTC.

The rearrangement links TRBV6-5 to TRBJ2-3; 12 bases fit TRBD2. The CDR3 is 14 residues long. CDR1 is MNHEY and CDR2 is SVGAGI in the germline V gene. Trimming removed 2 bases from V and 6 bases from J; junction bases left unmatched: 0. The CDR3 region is CASSYGLAGDTQYF. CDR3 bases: TGTGCCAGCAGTTACGGACTAGCGGGGGATACGCAGTATTTT.